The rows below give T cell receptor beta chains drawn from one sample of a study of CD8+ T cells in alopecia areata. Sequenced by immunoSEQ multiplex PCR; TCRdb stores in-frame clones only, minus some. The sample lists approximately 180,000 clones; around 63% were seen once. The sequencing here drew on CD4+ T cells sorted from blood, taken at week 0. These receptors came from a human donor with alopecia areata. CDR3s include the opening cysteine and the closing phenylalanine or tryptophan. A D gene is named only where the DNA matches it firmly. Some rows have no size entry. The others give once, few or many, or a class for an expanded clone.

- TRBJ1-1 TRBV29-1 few CSGLNQGNTEAFF TGCAGCGGGCTGAACCAAGGGAATACTGAAGCTTTCTTT
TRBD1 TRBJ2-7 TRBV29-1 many CSVRKGGFEQYF TGCAGCGTTAGGAAAGGGGGCTTCGAGCAGTACTTC
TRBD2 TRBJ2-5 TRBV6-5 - CASSPPGGVVETQYF TGTGCCAGCAGTCCTCCGGGGGGGGTCGTCGAGACCCAGTACTTC
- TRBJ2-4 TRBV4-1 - CASSQDQNRGGLAKNIQYF TGCGCCAGCAGCCAAGACCAAAACAGGGGAGGTTTAGCCAAAAACATTCAGTACTTC
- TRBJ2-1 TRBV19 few CASSFRGRDNEQFF TGTGCCAGTAGTTTCAGGGGCAGAGACAATGAGCAGTTCTTC
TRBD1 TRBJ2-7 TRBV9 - CASSVDEGASYEQYF TGTGCCAGCAGCGTAGACGAGGGGGCGAGTTACGAGCAGTACTTC
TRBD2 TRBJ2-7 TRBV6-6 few CASTVTSGGYEQYF TGTGCCAGCACTGTGACTAGCGGGGGTTACGAGCAGTACTTC
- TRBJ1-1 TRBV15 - CATSRDDTGPIF TGTGCCACCAGCAGAGATGACACAGGCCCCATATTT
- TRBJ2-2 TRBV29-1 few CAVGDTGELFF TGCGCAGTAGGGGACACCGGGGAGCTGTTTTTT
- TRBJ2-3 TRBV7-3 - CASSLGTSTDTQYF TGTGCCAGCAGCTTAGGGACTAGCACAGATACGCAGTATTTT
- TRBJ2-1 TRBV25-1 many CASSVVGAEQFF TGTGCCAGCAGTGTAGTCGGGGCTGAGCAGTTCTTC
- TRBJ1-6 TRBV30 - CAWSQGSNSPLHF TGTGCCTGGAGTCAGGGTTCCAATTCACCCCTCCACTTT
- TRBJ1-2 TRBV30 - CAWRYAGAGGYTF TGTGCCTGGCGTTACGCAGGGGCAGGTGGCTACACCTTC
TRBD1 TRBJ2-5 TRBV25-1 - CASSEWDRVTETQYF TGTGCCAGCAGTGAATGGGACAGGGTGACAGAGACCCAGTACTTC
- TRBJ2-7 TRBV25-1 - CASQHDGSNYEQYF TGTGCCAGTCAGCATGACGGGTCCAACTACGAGCAGTACTTC
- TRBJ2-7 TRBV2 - CASSPLPGPEQYF TGTGCCAGCAGTCCACTGCCGGGCCCCGAGCAGTACTTC
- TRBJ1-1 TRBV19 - CASSMKGDTEAFF TGTGCCAGTAGTATGAAAGGAGACACTGAAGCTTTCTTT
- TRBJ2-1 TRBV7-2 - CASSLGGPLSNEQFF TGTGCCAGCAGCTTAGGGGGCCCCCTCAGCAATGAGCAGTTCTTC
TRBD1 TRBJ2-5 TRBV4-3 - CASSQTGTGGKETQYF TGCGCCAGCAGCCAGACCGGGACAGGGGGCAAAGAGACCCAGTACTTC
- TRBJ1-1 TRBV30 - CAWRSRGMNTEAFF TGTGCCTGGAGGAGTAGGGGTATGAACACTGAAGCTTTCTTT
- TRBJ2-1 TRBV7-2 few CASSLGLDNEQFF TGTGCCAGCTCCCTGGGACTGGACAATGAGCAGTTCTTC
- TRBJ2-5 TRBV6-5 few CASSFNNYETQYF TGTGCCAGCAGTTTTAATAATTACGAGACCCAGTACTTC
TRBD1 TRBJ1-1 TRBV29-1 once CSVELPGGGGEAFF TGCAGCGTTGAATTACCAGGGGGCGGTGGAGAAGCTTTCTTT
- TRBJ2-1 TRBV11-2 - CASSSGLTYNEQFF TGTGCCAGCAGCTCCGGACTAACATACAATGAGCAGTTCTTC
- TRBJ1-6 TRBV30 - CAWRQVANSPLHF TGTGCCTGGAGACAGGTCGCCAATTCACCCCTCCACTTT
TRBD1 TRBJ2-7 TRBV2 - CASSLRSDREQYF TGTGCCAGCAGTCTTCGGTCGGACAGGGAGCAGTACTTC
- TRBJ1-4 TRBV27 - CASSLRGEEKLFF TGTGCCAGCAGTTTGAGGGGGGAAGAAAAACTGTTTTTT
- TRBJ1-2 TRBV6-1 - CASSADGGGYGYTF TGTGCCAGCAGCGCCGATGGGGGCGGCTATGGCTACACCTTC
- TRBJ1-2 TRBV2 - CASSRDSNYGYTF TGTGCCAGCAGTCGAGACAGTAACTATGGCTACACCTTC
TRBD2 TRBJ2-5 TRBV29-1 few CSAWLAGGGETQYF TGCAGCGCCTGGCTAGCGGGGGGTGGAGAGACCCAGTACTTC
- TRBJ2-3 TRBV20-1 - CSGTHLDTQYF TGCAGTGGTACCCATTTAGATACGCAGTATTTT
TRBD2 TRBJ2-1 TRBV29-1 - CSGEGTSGGYNEQFF TGCAGCGGGGAAGGGACTAGCGGGGGTTACAATGAGCAGTTCTTC
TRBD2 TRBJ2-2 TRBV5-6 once CASSFGLAGSRSTGELFF TGTGCCAGCAGCTTTGGACTAGCGGGGTCCCGGAGCACCGGGGAGCTGTTTTTT
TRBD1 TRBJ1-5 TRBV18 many CASSPGQGIAQPQHF TGTGCCAGCTCACCAGGACAGGGGATCGCTCAGCCCCAGCATTTT
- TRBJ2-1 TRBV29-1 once CSVGVSSYNEQFF TGCAGCGTTGGCGTGAGCTCCTACAATGAGCAGTTCTTC
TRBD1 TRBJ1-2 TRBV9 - CASTVTDRGLGYTF TGTGCCAGCACGGTAACGGACAGGGGGCTTGGCTACACCTTC
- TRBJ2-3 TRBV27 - CASSFRSSTQYF TGTGCCAGCAGTTTTAGGAGTAGTACGCAGTATTTT
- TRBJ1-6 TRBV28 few CASSLGSGDSPLHF TGTGCCAGCAGTTTGGGGTCAGGGGATTCACCCCTCCACTTT
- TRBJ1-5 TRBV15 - CATSDRTRQPQHF TGTGCCACCAGCGATAGGACGAGGCAGCCCCAGCATTTT
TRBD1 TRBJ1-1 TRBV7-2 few CASSPGTGRGNTEAFF TGTGCCAGCAGTCCCGGGACAGGAAGGGGCAACACTGAAGCTTTCTTT
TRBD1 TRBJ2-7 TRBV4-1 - CASSARTGGYEQYF TGCGCCAGCAGCGCGCGGACAGGGGGTTACGAGCAGTACTTC
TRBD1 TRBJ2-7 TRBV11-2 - CASSRQGAGEQYF TGTGCCAGCAGCAGACAGGGGGCTGGGGAGCAGTACTTC
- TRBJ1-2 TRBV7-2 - CASSLPVGRGYTF TGTGCCAGCAGCCTTCCGGTGGGTCGTGGCTACACCTTC
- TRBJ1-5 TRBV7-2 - CASSYGENQPQHF TGTGCCAGCAGCTACGGAGAGAATCAGCCCCAGCATTTT
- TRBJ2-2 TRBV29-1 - CSVGRGARSGELFF TGCAGCGTTGGAAGGGGCGCGCGTTCCGGGGAGCTGTTTTTT
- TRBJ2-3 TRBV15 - CATRGPSTDTQYF TGTGCCACCCGAGGGCCGAGCACAGATACGCAGTATTTT
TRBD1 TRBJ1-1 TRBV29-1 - CSAGQENTEAFF TGCAGCGCCGGACAGGAGAACACTGAAGCTTTCTTT
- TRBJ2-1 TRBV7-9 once CASSPVPSYNEQFF TGTGCCAGCAGCCCTGTTCCCTCCTACAATGAGCAGTTCTTC
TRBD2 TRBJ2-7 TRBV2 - CASRNRTSGMYEQYF TGTGCCAGCAGAAACAGGACTAGCGGGATGTACGAGCAGTACTTC
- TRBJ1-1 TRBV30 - CAWSGQPLNTEAFF TGTGCCTGGAGTGGACAGCCATTGAACACTGAAGCTTTCTTT
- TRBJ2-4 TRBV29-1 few CSVEDGGRQAKNIQYF TGCAGCGTTGAAGATGGGGGGCGACAGGCCAAAAACATTCAGTACTTC
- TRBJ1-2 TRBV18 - CASSPTENYGYTF TGTGCCAGCTCACCGACGGAGAACTATGGCTACACCTTC
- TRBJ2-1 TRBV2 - CASSEDSKKFF TGTGCCAGCAGTGAGGACAGTAAGAAGTTCTTC
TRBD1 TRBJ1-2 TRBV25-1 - CASSITGQGVGYTF TGTGCCAGCTCGATCACAGGACAGGGGGTCGGCTACACCTTC
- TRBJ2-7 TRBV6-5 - CASSYGVYGSYEQYF TGTGCCAGCAGTTACGGGGTATACGGATCCTACGAGCAGTACTTC
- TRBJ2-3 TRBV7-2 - CASSLPQGHVTQYF TGTGCCAGCAGCTTACCACAGGGTCATGTCACGCAGTATTTT
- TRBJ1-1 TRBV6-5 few CASSYSQVRPEAFF TGTGCCAGCAGTTACTCGCAAGTTCGCCCTGAAGCTTTCTTT
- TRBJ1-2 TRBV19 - CASSIAAQVATF TGTGCCAGTAGTATCGCGGCACAGGTGGCCACCTTC
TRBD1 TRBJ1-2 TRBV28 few CASSLIGTDLYGYTF TGTGCCAGCAGTTTAATCGGGACAGACCTCTATGGCTACACCTTC
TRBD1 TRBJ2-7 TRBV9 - CASSGGTGPYEQYF TGTGCCAGCAGTGGAGGGACAGGTCCCTACGAGCAGTACTTC